The 20 T cell receptor beta chains presented below share a single source sample, sequenced in a study of blood T cell repertoires in COVID-19. TCRdb keeps only in-frame clones here, not all; method: immunoSEQ multiplex PCR. The repertoire holds around 200,000 clones, with 75% to 90% as singletons. The sequenced sample was PBMCs or T cells enriched from blood (not recorded which). Source of these receptors: a man aged 35 to 55 who had recovered from COVID-19.

The chain couples TRBV9 to TRBJ1-4; TRBD1 is a possible D gene (6 bases). This CDR3 spans 17 amino acids. The V gene's germline CDR1 is SGDLS and CDR2 YYNGEE. Trimming pared 3 bases from V and 3 bases from J, leaving 18 bases between. CDR3 DNA: TGTGCCAGCAGCGCGGACCTCCAGGGGTGGGCTAATGAAAAACTGTTTTTT. Its protein product is CASSADLQGWANEKLFF.

This chain joins TRBV5-4 and TRBJ2-3; possibly TRBD2 for D (6 bases). Deletions cut 3 bases from V and 0 bases from J, with 8 bases between. Germline CDR1 and CDR2: SGHNT and YYREEE (reference sequence). This CDR3 has 14 amino acids. Here the CDR3 reads CASSYSGSTDTQYF. The CDR3 DNA follows: TGTGCCAGCAGCTATAGCGGTAGCACAGATACGCAGTATTTT.

V and J are TRBV7-9 and TRBJ2-7; 7 bases map to TRBD2. J gave up 11 bases and V 5 bases, and 9 bases lay outside the gene matches. This CDR3 contains 12 residues. Germline lookup yields CDR1 SEHNR and CDR2 FQNEAQ (reference sequence). Here the CDR3 DNA reads TGTGCCAGCAGCCGGGAGGTTGGAAAAAAGTACTTC. Protein: CASSREVGKKYF.

This sequence joins TRBV18 and TRBJ1-4; 8 nucleotides line up with TRBD1. Germline V gene data show CDR1 as KGHSH and CDR2 as LQKENI. The CDR3 sequence is 15 residues long. J lost 6 bases, V lost 4 bases, and 7 bases had no gene match. CDR3 protein: CASSLSTGDDEKLFF. In nucleotides, the CDR3 is TGTGCCAGCTCACTATCGACAGGGGACGATGAAAAACTGTTTTTT.

The chain recombines TRBV28 with TRBJ1-4; tentative D call: TRBD1 (5 bases). Germline V gives CDR1 MDHEN, CDR2 SYDVKM. V was pared by 5 bases and J by 3 bases, with 13 bases between. The CDR3 sequence is 15 residues long. The CDR3 spells CASSQQGAANEKLFF. The DNA of the CDR3 is TGTGCCAGCAGTCAGCAGGGCGCGGCTAATGAAAAACTGTTTTTT.

The chain couples TRBV4-1 to TRBJ1-4; D not resolved. Germline V gene sequence: CDR1 MGHRA, CDR2 YSYEKL. Trimming left V 0 bases short and J 10 bases short, with 12 bases between. CDR3 length: 14 residues. The CDR3 DNA reads TGCGCCAGCAGCCAAGATGGCCGGGTAGGAAAACTGTTTTTT. Translating it yields CASSQDGRVGKLFF.

This clone has just one count. This rearrangement joins TRBV4-2 to TRBJ2-7, with a possible D match to TRBD2 (5 bases). The CDR3 contains 16 residues. Trimming pared 2 bases from V and 0 bases from J, leaving 14 bases between. In germline, CDR1 is LGHNA, CDR2 YNFKEQ. The CDR3 DNA follows: TGTGCCAGCAGCCAACTGCTGGCAGCGGCCTCCTACGAGCAGTACTTC. As protein: CASSQLLAAASYEQYF.

The J gene is TRBJ1-1, the V gene TRBV7-9; possibly TRBD1 for D (6 bases). The CDR3 covers 18 residues. Germline values: CDR1 SEHNR, CDR2 FQNEAQ (reference sequence). Trimming shortened V by 7 bases and J by 1 base, and 25 bases separated the two germline ends. CDR3 in DNA: TGTGCCAGCAACCAGGGGAGCAGGGGAAGGCTTAGGAACACTGAAGCTTTCTTT. Translated, it gives CASNQGSRGRLRNTEAFF.

The V and J genes are TRBV30 and TRBJ1-5; maybe TRBD1 (5 bases). V dropped 3 bases and J dropped 6 bases, with 12 bases sitting between them. CDR1 is GTSNPN and CDR2 is SVGIG in the germline V gene (reference sequence). There are 13 residues in the CDR3. CDR3 DNA sequence: TGTGCCTGGAGGCGGAGTAGGGGTCAGCCCCAGCATTTT. Protein product: CAWRRSRGQPQHF.

The J gene is TRBJ2-1, the V gene TRBV28; 12 bases are a match to TRBD1. J was trimmed by 4 bases and V by 7 bases; bases with no gene match: 20. The germline CDR1 and CDR2 sequences are MDHEN and SYDVKM. The CDR3 consists of 20 residues. CDR3 sequence (DNA): TGTGCCAGCATCCCGAGCCCGGGACAGGGGGCCGGAATGAGGTACAATGAGCAGTTCTTC. Its translation is CASIPSPGQGAGMRYNEQFF. Filled out from reference TRBV28 and TRBJ2-1, the complete variable domain reads DVKVTQSSRYLVKRTGEKVFLECVQDMDHENMFWYRQDPGLGLRLIYFSYDVKMKEKGDIPEGYSVSREKKERFSLILESASTNQTSMYLCASIPSPGQGAGMRYNEQFFGPGTRLTVL.

This clone appeared a few times. This sequence joins TRBV19 and TRBJ2-2; perhaps TRBD1 as D (5 bases). Germline CDR1 LNHDA, CDR2 SQIVND (reference sequence). The V end was cut by 5 bases, the J end by 5 bases, with 12 bases between. The CDR3 loop spans 14 amino acids. Here the CDR3 DNA reads TGTGCCAGTAGTGACCAGGGATATACCGGGGAGCTGTTTTTT. Residues: CASSDQGYTGELFF. The entire variable domain, with the rest obtained from reference TRBV19 and TRBJ2-2, is as follows: DGGITQSPKYLFRKEGQNVTLSCEQNLNHDAMYWYRQDPGQGLRLIYYSQIVNDFQKGDIAEGYSVSREKKESFPLTVTSAQKNPTAFYLCASSDQGYTGELFFGEGSRLTVL.

V usage is TRBV27 and J usage is TRBJ2-5; TRBD2 matches 10 bases. CDR1 is MNHEY and CDR2 is SMNVEV in the germline V gene (reference sequence). CDR3 size: 15 residues. V gave up 5 bases and J gave up 4 bases; unmatched junction bases: 7. In DNA form, the CDR3 reads TGTGCCAGCAGTACCACTCGGACTAGCGGAGAGACCCAGTACTTC. Translation: CASSTTRTSGETQYF.

J is TRBJ2-3 and V is TRBV24-1; D is undetermined. The germline CDR1 and CDR2 sequences are KGHDR and SFDVKD. The CDR3 has 13 residues. Trimming left V 4 bases short and J 2 bases short, with 6 bases between. The CDR3 DNA sequence: TGTGCCACCAGTGACGGGTACACAGATACGCAGTATTTT. It translates to CATSDGYTDTQYF.

The chain joins TRBV6-2 or TRBV6-3 to TRBJ2-5; 7 nucleotides agree with TRBD1. V was clipped by 4 bases and J by 5 bases; unmatched bases: 13. Per the germline V gene, CDR1 is MNHEY and CDR2 is SVGEGT. This CDR3 has 16 residues. The CDR3 sequence: CASSFPPGQKSETQYF. The CDR3 region has the DNA TGTGCCAGCAGTTTCCCGCCGGGACAGAAGTCGGAGACCCAGTACTTC.

This clone was seen just once. V gene TRBV19 combines with J gene TRBJ2-5; a weak D match, TRBD1 (6 bases). CDR1 is LNHDA and CDR2 is SQIVND in the germline V gene (reference sequence). This CDR3 spans 17 amino acids. The V end was cut by 4 bases, the J end by 4 bases, with 22 bases between. The CDR3 DNA reads TGTGCCAGTAGTACCTATCCAGGAATAGGGGGTCGAGAGACCCAGTACTTC. This codes for CASSTYPGIGGRETQYF. The variable domain in full, with the rest retrieved from reference TRBV19 and TRBJ2-5, is DGGITQSPKYLFRKEGQNVTLSCEQNLNHDAMYWYRQDPGQGLRLIYYSQIVNDFQKGDIAEGYSVSREKKESFPLTVTSAQKNPTAFYLCASSTYPGIGGRETQYFGPGTRLLVL.

This chain connects TRBV3-1 (or the pseudogene TRBV3-2) to TRBJ2-7, with 7 bases that match TRBD2. The CDR3 covers 15 residues. CDR1 is LGHDT and CDR2 is YNNKEL in the germline V gene (reference sequence). Trimming cost V 1 base and J 1 base; bases outside gene matches: 4. CDR3 region: CASSQGSSGSYEQYF. The DNA for the CDR3 is TGTGCCAGCAGCCAAGGGTCTAGCGGATCCTACGAGCAGTACTTC.

The chain joins TRBV2 to TRBJ2-2; D possibly corresponds to TRBD2 (7 bases). Germline V gene data show CDR1 as SNHLY and CDR2 as FYNNEI. This CDR3 region has 14 residues. Trimming took 6 bases from V and 4 from J, leaving 12 bases between them. CDR3 sequence reads: CASRKGGGTGELFF. The CDR3 DNA reads TGTGCCAGCAGAAAAGGGGGGGGCACCGGGGAGCTGTTTTTT.

This clone was seen many times. The genes are TRBV28 and TRBJ1-2; 7 nucleotides agree with TRBD1. Looked up from germline, CDR1 is MDHEN and CDR2 is SYDVKM. Germline trimming cut 5 bases from V and 0 bases from J; bases unmatched to any gene: 12. The CDR3 length is 17 residues. Here the CDR3 reads CASSPTGTVKTNYGYTF. DNA of the CDR3: TGTGCCAGCAGTCCAACCGGGACAGTCAAAACTAACTATGGCTACACCTTC.

V gene TRBV24-1 combines with J gene TRBJ2-7; no definite D call. The germline CDR1 and CDR2 sequences are KGHDR and SFDVKD. The germline V and J ends were trimmed by 3 bases and 5 bases, with 16 bases remaining between them. There are 15 residues in the CDR3. This CDR3 is CATSDGPLSNHEQYF. CDR3 sequence (DNA): TGTGCCACCAGTGATGGCCCTCTTAGCAACCACGAGCAGTACTTC.

The chain uses TRBV5-8 and TRBJ2-7; D not resolved. Germline V gene lookup returns CDR1 SGHTS and CDR2 YDEGEE. There are 11 residues in the CDR3. V dropped 1 base and J dropped 6 bases, with 5 bases sitting between them. CDR3 sequence reads: CASSLSREQYF. DNA for the CDR3: TGTGCCAGCAGCTTGTCCCGCGAGCAGTACTTC.